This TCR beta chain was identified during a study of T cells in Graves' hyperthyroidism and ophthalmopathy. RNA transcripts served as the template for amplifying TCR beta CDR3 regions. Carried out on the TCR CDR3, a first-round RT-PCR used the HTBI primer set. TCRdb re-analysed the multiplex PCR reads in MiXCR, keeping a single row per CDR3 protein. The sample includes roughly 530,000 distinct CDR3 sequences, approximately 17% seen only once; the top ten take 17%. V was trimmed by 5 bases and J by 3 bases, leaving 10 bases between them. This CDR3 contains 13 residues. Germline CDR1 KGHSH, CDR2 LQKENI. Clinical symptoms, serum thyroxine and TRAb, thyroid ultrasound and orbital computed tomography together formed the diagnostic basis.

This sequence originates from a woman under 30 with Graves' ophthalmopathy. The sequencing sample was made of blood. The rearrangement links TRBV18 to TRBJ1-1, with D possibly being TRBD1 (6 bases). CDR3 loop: CASSTNRDTEAFF. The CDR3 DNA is TGTGCCAGCTCAACGAACAGGGACACTGAAGCTTTCTTT. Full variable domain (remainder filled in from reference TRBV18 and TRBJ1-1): NAGVMQNPRHLVRRRGQEARLRCSPMKGHSHVYWYRQLPEEGLKFMVYLQKENIIDESGMPKERFSAEFPKEGPSILRIQQVVRGDSAAYFCASSTNRDTEAFFGQGTRLTVV.